A single sample gave rise to the 25 T cell receptor beta chains below, sequenced in a study of shared clonotypes between healthy human individuals. The method was immunoSEQ multiplex PCR; TCRdb's version includes in-frame clones alone and lacks a portion of them. The table shows about 1.1 million clones, with 70% to 80% occurring only once. Specimen: memory CD4+ T cells from PBMCs. Subset described: CD45RA-negative fraction. The receptors here all came from a man between 18 and 29 years old in good health. Some clones in this sample may be carry-over from other donors' samples.

This clone was seen just once. The chain has TRBV18 and TRBJ2-5, with 9 bases identical to TRBD2. The length of the CDR3 is 16 residues. Looked up from germline, CDR1 is KGHSH and CDR2 is LQKENI. Trimming at V came to 3 bases and at J to 0 bases, leaving 5 bases not matched to a gene. The CDR3, as DNA: TGTGCCAGCTCACCGAGACTAGCGGACCACCAAGAGACCCAGTACTTC. As protein: CASSPRLADHQETQYF.

The sample holds a few counts of this clone. The V gene is TRBV5-1, the J gene TRBJ2-3; D possibly corresponds to TRBD2 (5 bases). This CDR3 is built from 19 residues. The V end lost 0 bases, the J end lost 3 bases, and 23 bases lay between the germline ends. The germline CDR1 and CDR2 sequences are SGHRS and YFSETQ. The CDR3 region is CASSLDIHLAQTGTDTQYF. The DNA for the CDR3 is TGCGCCAGCAGCTTGGACATACATTTAGCGCAAACGGGGACAGATACGCAGTATTTT.

The chain carries TRBV28 and TRBJ2-7; D could derive from TRBD1 or TRBD2 (5 bases each). The CDR3 contains 13 residues. V was shortened by 7 bases and J by 2 bases, with 12 bases between the two germline ends. In germline, CDR1 is MDHEN, CDR2 SYDVKM. CDR3 nucleotide sequence: TGTGCCAGCATGACGAGGGGTACCTACGAGCAGTACTTC. This codes for CASMTRGTYEQYF.

This clone appeared a few times. CDR3 nucleotides: TGCGCCAGCAGCCCCGGGGAGAGGAGAACTGAAGCTTTCTTT. The encoded protein is CASSPGERRTEAFF. The chain combines TRBV4-1 with TRBJ1-1; D not resolved. Per germline, CDR1 MGHRA and CDR2 YSYEKL. V lost 4 bases and J 5 bases, leaving 14 bases between the germline ends. This CDR3 is 14 amino acids long.

This clone was counted a few times. This chain links TRBV9 with TRBJ2-3, with TRBD2 matching over 8 bases. CDR1 and CDR2 from the germline V gene are SGDLS and YYNGEE. The CDR3 contains 15 residues. V lost 0 bases and J lost 4; bases outside the gene matches: 4. The CDR3 DNA reads TGTGCCAGCAGCGTAGCGGGGGGGCAGGCAGATACGCAGTATTTT. It specifies CASSVAGGQADTQYF.

V and J are TRBV6-1 and TRBJ2-3; no clear D. The germline CDR1 and CDR2 sequences are MNHNS and SASEGT. CDR3 length equals 11 residues. V lost 7 bases and J 2 bases, leaving 4 bases between the germline ends. The CDR3 coding sequence is TGTGCCAGCATAGACACAGATACGCAGTATTTT. It yields the protein CASIDTDTQYF.

This clone appeared once. The genes are TRBV6-4 and TRBJ2-7, with a weak D call TRBD1 (6 bases). V was trimmed by 4 bases and J by 7 bases, leaving 14 bases between them. The CDR3 runs to 13 residues. The germline CDR1 and CDR2 sequences are MRHNA and SNTAGT. The CDR3, as DNA: TGTGCCAGCAGTGCCAGGGACAACACTGAGCAGTACTTC. Its translation: CASSARDNTEQYF.

V usage is TRBV2 and J usage is TRBJ1-1; D remains ambiguous. The CDR3 runs to 15 residues. CDR1 is SNHLY and CDR2 is FYNNEI in the germline V gene. Trimming removed 4 bases from V and 6 bases from J, with 18 bases in between. CDR3 protein: CASSVGPPNFSEAFF. The CDR3 coding sequence is TGTGCCAGCAGTGTAGGGCCCCCTAACTTCTCTGAAGCTTTCTTT.

This clone came up many times. This sequence joins TRBV5-4 and TRBJ1-1, with D perhaps TRBD1 (5 bases). V was pared by 3 bases and J by 0 bases, with 12 bases between. In germline, CDR1 is SGHNT, CDR2 YYREEE (reference sequence). The CDR3 sequence is 15 residues long. The CDR3: CASSSAGSLNTEAFF. The CDR3 DNA reads as TGTGCCAGCAGCTCGGCAGGGAGTTTGAACACTGAAGCTTTCTTT.

This rearrangement joins TRBV7-6 to TRBJ2-1, with a possible D match to TRBD1 (6 bases). The CDR3 consists of 12 residues. V was clipped by 6 bases and J by 6 bases, with 9 bases between them. The germline gives CDR1 SGHVS, CDR2 FNYEAQ. In DNA form, the CDR3 reads TGTGCCAGCAGTTTACAGGGCAATGAGCAGTTCTTC. Translated: CASSLQGNEQFF.

The rearrangement uses TRBV5-1 and TRBJ2-2; D is uncertain. The CDR3 is 14 residues long. Trimming removed 5 bases from V and 1 base from J, with 9 bases in between. Germline loops: CDR1 SGHRS, CDR2 YFSETQ. The CDR3 nucleotides are TGCGCCAGCAGGATTGCCAAGAACACCGGGGAGCTGTTTTTT. This translates into CASRIAKNTGELFF.

In this sample, this clone turned up a few times. This chain links TRBV2 with TRBJ2-5, with 14 bases that match TRBD2. The CDR3 consists of 16 residues. The ends lost 4 bases at V and 1 base at J; junction bases unmatched: 2. Germline CDR1 is SNHLY and CDR2 is FYNNEI. The CDR3 nucleotides read TGTGCCAGCAGTGGGGGACTAGCGGGAGCCCAAGAGACCCAGTACTTC. Residues: CASSGGLAGAQETQYF.

This clone was seen a handful of times. This chain links TRBV30 with TRBJ2-6; D gene uncertain. Germline V gene data show CDR1 as GTSNPN and CDR2 as SVGIG (reference sequence). V was cut by 3 bases and J by 3 bases, with 6 bases left in between. The CDR3 loop spans 13 amino acids. The CDR3 is CAWRTRGANVLTF. The CDR3 DNA reads as TGTGCCTGGAGGACTCGTGGGGCCAACGTCCTGACTTTC.

The chain employs TRBV5-1 and TRBJ2-5; TRBD2 aligns across 12 bases. Unmatched junction bases numbered 8, after V lost 0 bases and J lost 5 bases. CDR1 is SGHRS, CDR2 YFSETQ, per germline. This CDR3 has 17 residues. CDR3 loop: CASSLAGLAGPGETQYF. DNA for the CDR3: TGCGCCAGCAGCTTGGCCGGACTAGCGGGACCTGGGGAGACCCAGTACTTC.

This rearrangement joins TRBV29-1 to TRBJ1-1; a possible D gene is TRBD1 (6 bases). CDR1 SQVTM and CDR2 ANQGSEA come from the germline V gene. The length of the CDR3 is 12 residues. Trimming removed 5 bases at V and 1 base at J, with 8 bases between. The CDR3 region has the DNA TGCAGCGTTCACAGGGCGAACACTGAAGCTTTCTTT. Translated: CSVHRANTEAFF.

The gene calls are TRBV5-1 and TRBJ2-3; 9 nucleotides agree with TRBD2. Germline V CDR1 and CDR2: SGHRS, YFSETQ. The length of the CDR3 is 16 residues. V was pared by 0 bases and J by 4 bases, with 6 bases of the junction left unmatched. The CDR3 region is CASSLDPGLAPDTQYF. CDR3 in DNA: TGCGCCAGCAGCTTGGATCCGGGACTAGCTCCAGATACGCAGTATTTT.

The J gene is TRBJ2-5, the V gene TRBV28; 12 bases match TRBD2. Germline lookup yields CDR1 MDHEN and CDR2 SYDVKM. CDR3 length equals 15 residues. J lost 5 bases, V lost 3 bases, and 4 bases had no gene match. In nucleotides, the CDR3 is TGTGCCAGCAGTTTCGGTGGACTAGCGGGGGAGACCCAGTACTTC. Translating it yields CASSFGGLAGETQYF.

There are a few counts of this clone. The same CDR3 arises from other DNA sequences in this sample as well. This chain connects TRBV5-1 to TRBJ1-4, with D tentatively TRBD1 (5 bases). CDR1 is SGHRS, CDR2 YFSETQ, per germline. Trimming removed 0 bases at V and 4 bases at J, with 7 bases between. The CDR3 contains 14 residues. In DNA, the CDR3 is TGCGCCAGCAGCTTGGCAGGGAATAATGAAAAACTGTTTTTT. Its translation: CASSLAGNNEKLFF.

This clone appeared a single time. The chain employs TRBV7-3 and TRBJ1-2, with TRBD1 matching over 8 bases. Per germline, CDR1 SGHTA and CDR2 FQGTGA. The CDR3 consists of 14 residues. With 4 bases clipped from V and 1 base from J, the junction kept 2 bases outside the gene matches. CDR3 coding DNA: TGTGCCAGCAGCTCAGGACAGGGTAACTATGGCTACACCTTC. Protein sequence: CASSSGQGNYGYTF. Full variable domain (remainder filled in from reference TRBV7-3 and TRBJ1-2): GAGVSQTPSNKVTEKGKYVELRCDPISGHTALYWYRQSLGQGPEFLIYFQGTGAADDSGLPNDRFFAVRPEGSVSTLKIQRTERGDSAVYLCASSSGQGNYGYTFGSGTRLTVV.

V and J are TRBV6-6 and TRBJ2-3; TRBD2 matches 10 bases. CDR1 is MNHNY and CDR2 is SVGAGI in the germline V gene (reference sequence). Trimming took 7 bases from V and 4 from J; bases not matched to a gene: 8. The CDR3 covers 15 residues. CDR3 nucleotide sequence: TGTGCCAGCACCCCTAGCGGGAGTCGCCCAGATACGCAGTATTTT. This encodes CASTPSGSRPDTQYF.

CDR3 in amino acids: CASSGPRAANEKLFF. CDR3 DNA: TGTGCCAGCAGCGGACCCCGAGCGGCTAATGAAAAACTGTTTTTT. The V call is TRBV21-1, the J call TRBJ1-4. TRBV21-1 is designated a pseudogene. The CDR3 runs to 15 residues.

This clone has at least ten counts. This chain uses TRBV5-1 with TRBJ1-5; D not resolved. This CDR3 region has 13 residues. Trimming shortened V by 5 bases and J by 7 bases, and 13 bases separated the two germline ends. Germline CDR1 is SGHRS and CDR2 is YFSETQ. The CDR3 is CASRYGVGQPQHF. CDR3 in DNA: TGCGCCAGCAGATATGGGGTCGGACAGCCCCAGCATTTT.

The CDR3 region is CASSTGQPFTGELFF. The CDR3 region has the DNA TGTGCCAGCTCGACAGGGCAACCCTTCACCGGGGAGCTGTTTTTT. The chain has TRBV11-3 and TRBJ2-2, with 7 bases that match TRBD1. The ends lost 8 bases at V and 4 bases at J; junction bases unmatched: 10. Germline lookup yields CDR1 SGHNT and CDR2 YENEEA. This CDR3 is built from 15 residues.

The chain employs TRBV9 and TRBJ2-1, with 8 bases aligning to TRBD2. The CDR3 covers 17 residues. Germline V lookup: CDR1 SGDLS, CDR2 YYNGEE. J lost 3 bases, V lost 1 base, and 9 bases had no gene match. In DNA, the CDR3 is TGTGCCAGCAGCGTAATTCAGGCTACTAGCGGCTACAATGAGCAGTTCTTC. Translating gives CASSVIQATSGYNEQFF.

This chain joins TRBV19 and TRBJ1-5; D ambiguous. Deletions cut 6 bases from V and 0 bases from J, with 18 bases between. From germline, CDR1 is LNHDA and CDR2 SQIVND (reference sequence). The CDR3 runs 17 residues. CDR3 DNA: TGTGCCAGTAGCTCTCCAGGAAGCCCGTATAGCAATCAGCCCCAGCATTTT. As protein: CASSSPGSPYSNQPQHF. Together with reference TRBV19 and TRBJ1-5, the CDR3 gives the full variable domain: DGGITQSPKYLFRKEGQNVTLSCEQNLNHDAMYWYRQDPGQGLRLIYYSQIVNDFQKGDIAEGYSVSREKKESFPLTVTSAQKNPTAFYLCASSSPGSPYSNQPQHFGDGTRLSIL.